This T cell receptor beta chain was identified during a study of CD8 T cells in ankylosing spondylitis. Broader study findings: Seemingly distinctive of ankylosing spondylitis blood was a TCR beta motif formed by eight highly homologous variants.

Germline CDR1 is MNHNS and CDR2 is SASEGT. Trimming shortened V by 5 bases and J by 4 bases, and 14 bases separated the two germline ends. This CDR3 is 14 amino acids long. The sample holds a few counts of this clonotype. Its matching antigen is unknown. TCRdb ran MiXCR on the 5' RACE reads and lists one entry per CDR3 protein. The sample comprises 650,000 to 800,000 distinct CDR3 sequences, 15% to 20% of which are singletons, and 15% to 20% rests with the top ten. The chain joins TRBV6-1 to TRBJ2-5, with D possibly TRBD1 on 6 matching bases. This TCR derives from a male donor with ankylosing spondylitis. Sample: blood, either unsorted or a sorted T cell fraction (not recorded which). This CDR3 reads CASSKQGFGETQYF. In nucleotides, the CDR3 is TGTGCCAGCAGTAAACAGGGTTTTGGAGAGACCCAGTACTTC.